Shown below are 18 T cell receptor beta chains from a single sample sequenced in a study of post-analysis software for immune sequencing data. These receptors are not linked to any known antigen. Researchers reported that TCR beta cDNA libraries carried unique molecular identifiers. TCRdb called the PCR reads again in MiXCR, with one record for every CDR3 protein. The sample comprises approximately 770,000 distinct CDR3 sequences, just over 45% of which are singletons, and roughly 4.5% rests with the top ten. Study-level findings and limits: When patients were compared with controls, roughly five TRBV segments were more frequent, TRBV5-6, TRBV5-1 and TRBV20-1 among them.

The sample was blood. These receptors came from a girl between 5 and 17 years old with multiple sclerosis.

This clonotype has only a few counts. The chain is built from TRBV6-2 or TRBV6-3 and TRBJ1-5, with D tentatively TRBD1 (5 bases). In germline, CDR1 is MNHEY, CDR2 SVGEGT. The CDR3 contains 15 residues. V shed 0 bases and J shed 7 bases, with 13 bases lying between them. The CDR3 sequence is CASSYSTVGGQPQHF. CDR3 DNA: TGTGCCAGCAGTTACTCGACAGTGGGTGGACAGCCCCAGCATTTT.

The chain joins TRBV12-3 or TRBV12-4 to TRBJ2-3; D call uncertain. The CDR3 length is 15 residues. The germline V and J ends were trimmed by 2 bases and 5 bases, with 14 bases remaining between them. This chain's CDR3 is CASSLFGQAEDTQYF. CDR3 in DNA: TGTGCCAGCAGTTTATTCGGTCAGGCTGAAGATACGCAGTATTTT.

This chain joins TRBV3-1 and TRBJ2-2, with D perhaps matching TRBD2 (7 bases). The CDR3 consists of 15 residues. Trimming pared 4 bases from V and 8 bases from J, leaving 17 bases between. Looked up from germline, CDR1 is LGHDT and CDR2 is YNNKEL (reference sequence). CDR3 in amino acids: CASSLPGGGVGELFF. The CDR3 DNA follows: TGTGCCAGCAGCCTACCAGGCGGGGGCGTTGGGGAGCTGTTTTTT.

The V gene is TRBV12-3 or TRBV12-4, the J gene TRBJ2-1; the D gene is possibly TRBD1 (6 bases). Deletions cut 3 bases from V and 5 bases from J, with 11 bases between. This CDR3 is built from 14 residues. CDR3 in DNA: TGTGCCAGCAGTTTTTTGGACAGCGACAATGAGCAGTTCTTC. Translation: CASSFLDSDNEQFF.

This clonotype came up a few times. This chain joins TRBV10-2 and TRBJ2-5; the D is unclear. Between the trimmed V and J ends, which lost 6 bases and 5 bases, there was a span of 7 bases. Germline V lookup: CDR1 WSHSY, CDR2 SAAADI. The CDR3 contains 11 residues. The CDR3 DNA reads TGCGCCAGCAGCATGATGGAGACCCAGTACTTC. It encodes CASSMMETQYF.

This chain uses TRBV9 with TRBJ2-1; D assignment may be TRBD1 or TRBD2 (5 bases each). Trimming left V 3 bases short and J 6 bases short, with 10 bases between. Germline-derived CDR1 and CDR2 are SGDLS and YYNGEE. The CDR3 extends over 13 amino acids. The CDR3 is CASSAGTSNEQFF. CDR3 nucleotide sequence: TGTGCCAGCAGCGCCGGGACCAGCAATGAGCAGTTCTTC.

The J gene is TRBJ2-3, the V gene TRBV4-2; TRBD2 agrees at 7 bases. Germline values: CDR1 LGHNA, CDR2 YNFKEQ. V shed 4 bases, J shed 2 bases, and the junction held 12 bases outside the gene matches. The CDR3 covers 17 residues. The CDR3 DNA is TGTGCCAGCAGCCCCCTAAAACCTAGCGGCTACACAGATACGCAGTATTTT. Protein product: CASSPLKPSGYTDTQYF.

This clonotype turned up a few times. The chain links TRBV10-3 to TRBJ2-7; the D gene is possibly TRBD2 (6 bases). TRBJ2-5 explains the end of the DNA better; the J call may be wrong. The CDR3 totals 16 residues. Germline CDR1 reads ENHRY; CDR2 reads SYGVKD. The CDR3 DNA reads as TGTGCCATCAGTGAGTCGTGGGGACTGAGGGGTGAGACCCAGTACTTC. It codes for CAISESWGLRGETQYF.

The DNA for the CDR3 is TGCAGCGTTCCCAAGACAGGGGTCACAGATACGCAGTATTTT. Amino acids: CSVPKTGVTDTQYF. The chain joins TRBV29-1 to TRBJ2-3; 8 bases fit TRBD1. V lost 5 bases and J lost 2; bases outside the gene matches: 6. The germline gives CDR1 SQVTM, CDR2 ANQGSEA. CDR3 length: 14 residues.

The V and J genes are TRBV29-1 and TRBJ2-1; D unresolved. Germline-derived CDR1 and CDR2 are SQVTM and ANQGSEA. Deletions cut 6 bases from V and 3 bases from J, with 12 bases between. The CDR3 consists of 13 residues. The CDR3 loop is CSVDLGDYNEQFF. CDR3 in DNA: TGCAGCGTGGACCTCGGAGACTACAATGAGCAGTTCTTC.

V gene TRBV7-9 combines with J gene TRBJ2-4; TRBD1 matches 7 bases. Judging by the DNA end, TRBJ2-7 fits better; the J call may be wrong. This CDR3 has 15 residues. The germline CDR1 and CDR2 sequences are SEHNR and FQNEAQ (reference sequence). CDR3 DNA sequence: TGTGCCAGCGAAACTACGGGACAGTCTAGGGACGAGCAGTACTTC. It encodes CASETTGQSRDEQYF.

This clonotype was picked up a small number of times. This chain joins TRBV20-1 and TRBJ2-3, with 13 positions matching TRBD2. Germline V gene data show CDR1 as DFQATT and CDR2 as SNEGSKA (reference sequence). The V and J ends lost 5 bases and 5 bases, in that order; junction bases with no gene match: 7. The CDR3 is 15 residues long. As DNA, the CDR3 is TGCAGTGCTTCTCGGACTAGCGGGAGAGGAGATACGCAGTATTTT. Translation: CSASRTSGRGDTQYF.

The chain combines TRBV4-2 with TRBJ2-7, with TRBD2 matching 10 bases. The CDR3 is made up of 15 amino acids. Germline CDR1 LGHNA, CDR2 YNFKEQ. The trim removed 0 bases at V and 4 bases at J, leaving 3 bases unmatched. The CDR3 region is CASSQEPLAGYEQYF. The CDR3 DNA follows: TGTGCCAGCAGCCAAGAGCCACTAGCGGGATACGAGCAGTACTTC.

As for this clonotype: A read error may account for a junction end that differs from germline. The V and J genes are TRBV14 and TRBJ2-1, with 11 nucleotides matching TRBD2. The V gene's germline CDR1 is SGHDN and CDR2 FVKESK. This CDR3 spans 18 amino acids. CDR3 region: CANSQDRSGTSGWNEQFF. The CDR3 DNA follows: TGTGCCAACAGCCAAGATCGATCAGGGACTAGCGGTTGGAATGAGCAGTTCTTC.

There are a few counts of this clonotype. The V gene is TRBV7-9, the J gene TRBJ2-1, with 10 positions matching TRBD1. V gave up 2 bases and J gave up 8 bases; unmatched junction bases: 6. Germline CDR1 is SEHNR and CDR2 is FQNEAQ (reference sequence). The CDR3 contains 15 residues. Here the CDR3 reads CASSLSGTGAYEQFF. For the CDR3, the DNA is TGTGCCAGCAGCTTATCGGGGACAGGGGCCTATGAGCAGTTCTTC. Variable domain in full (rest from reference TRBV7-9 and TRBJ2-1): DTGVSQNPRHKITKRGQNVTFRCDPISEHNRLYWYRQTLGQGPEFLTYFQNEAQLEKSRLLSDRFSAERPKGSFSTLEIQRTEQGDSAMYLCASSLSGTGAYEQFFGPGTRLTVL.

This chain joins TRBV6-6 and TRBJ1-2, with no clear D. The V end was cut by 0 bases, the J end by 5 bases, with 10 bases between. The CDR3 loop spans 14 amino acids. CDR1 is MNHNY and CDR2 is SVGAGI in the germline V gene (reference sequence). CDR3 DNA: TGTGCCAGCAGTTACTCGACGGCAGCTTATGGCTACACCTTC. It yields the protein CASSYSTAAYGYTF.

The CDR3 reads CASSIGGRVNTIYF. The CDR3 DNA sequence: TGTGCCAGCAGTATCGGGGGGAGAGTAAACACCATATATTTT. This chain uses TRBV12-3 or TRBV12-4 with TRBJ1-3; TRBD1 is a possible D gene (5 bases). The CDR3 has 14 residues. Trimming shortened V by 5 bases and J by 6 bases, and 14 bases separated the two germline ends.

This clonotype was seen only a few times. Here the CDR3 reads CASSQDERIPQETQYF. The DNA for the CDR3 is TGTGCCAGCAGCCAAGATGAACGGATACCCCAAGAGACCCAGTACTTC. V and J are TRBV3-1 and TRBJ2-5; D uncertain. Trimming removed 0 bases at V and 1 base at J, with 12 bases between. CDR3 length equals 16 residues. Germline V gene data show CDR1 as LGHDT and CDR2 as YNNKEL (reference sequence).